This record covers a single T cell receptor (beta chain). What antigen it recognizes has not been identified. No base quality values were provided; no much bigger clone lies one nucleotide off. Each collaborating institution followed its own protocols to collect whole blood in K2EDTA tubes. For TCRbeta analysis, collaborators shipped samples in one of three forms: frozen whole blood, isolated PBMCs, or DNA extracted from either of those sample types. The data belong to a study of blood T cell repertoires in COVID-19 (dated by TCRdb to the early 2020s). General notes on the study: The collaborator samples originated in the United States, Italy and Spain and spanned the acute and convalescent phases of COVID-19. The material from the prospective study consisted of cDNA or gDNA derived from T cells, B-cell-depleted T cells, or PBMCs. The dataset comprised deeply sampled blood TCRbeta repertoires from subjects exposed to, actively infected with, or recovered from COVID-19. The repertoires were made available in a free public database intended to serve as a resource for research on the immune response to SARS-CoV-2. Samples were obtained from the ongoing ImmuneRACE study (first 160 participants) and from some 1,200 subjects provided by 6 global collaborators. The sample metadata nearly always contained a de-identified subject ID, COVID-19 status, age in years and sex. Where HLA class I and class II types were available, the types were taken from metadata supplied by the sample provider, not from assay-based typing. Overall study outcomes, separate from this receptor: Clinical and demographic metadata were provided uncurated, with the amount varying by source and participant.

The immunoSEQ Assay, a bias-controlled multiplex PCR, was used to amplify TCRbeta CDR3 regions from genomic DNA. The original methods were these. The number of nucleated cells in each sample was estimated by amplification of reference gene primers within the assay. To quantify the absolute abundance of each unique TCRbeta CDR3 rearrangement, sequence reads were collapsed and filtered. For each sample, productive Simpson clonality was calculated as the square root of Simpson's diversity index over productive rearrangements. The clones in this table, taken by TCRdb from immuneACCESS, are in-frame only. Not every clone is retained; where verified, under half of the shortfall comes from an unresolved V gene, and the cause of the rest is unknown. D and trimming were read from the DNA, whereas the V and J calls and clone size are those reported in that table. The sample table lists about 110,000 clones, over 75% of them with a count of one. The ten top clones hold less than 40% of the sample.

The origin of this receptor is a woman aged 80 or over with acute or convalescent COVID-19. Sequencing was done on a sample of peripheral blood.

The base sequence is TGTGCCAGCAGCTTAGGGTTCAGGGACACCGGGGAGCTGTTTTTT. The resulting protein is CASSLGFRDTGELFF. Here the chain combines TRBV7-8 and TRBJ2-2; TRBD1 is possibly the D segment (5 matching bases). According to the germline V gene, CDR1 reads SGHVS and CDR2 reads FQNEAQ. V loses 1 base, J loses 3 bases, and the germline ends lie 9 bases apart. The CDR3, from cysteine to phenylalanine, totals 15 residues. Only the CDR3 portion is preserved as DNA: 45 bases, with reading frame beginning at the first base.